This T cell receptor beta chain was captured by sequencing in a study of Graves' ophthalmopathy and Graves' hyperthyroidism (dated by TCRdb to about 2018). About the full investigation: Peripheral blood was collected at initial diagnosis, before any treatment. In total, 135 blood samples were TCR-sequenced: some 43 ophthalmopathy, some 75 hyperthyroidism and about 17 hyperthyroidism-to-ophthalmopathy patients. In roughly 6 hyperthyroidism patients, the T-cell repertoires found in thyroid tissue were compared with those found in blood. An independent validation cohort comprised some 19 hyperthyroidism patients and 15 to 17 patients who later progressed from hyperthyroidism to ophthalmopathy. After sampling, hyperthyroidism patients received methimazole starting at 30 mg daily, and ophthalmopathy patients received high-dose intravenous methylprednisolone. For training and testing, the 100 or so patients in the discovery cohort were randomly divided in a 7:3 ratio. To tell Graves' ophthalmopathy apart from Graves' hyperthyroidism, and to predict which patients would progress to ophthalmopathy, the study relied on TCR beta repertoire signatures. A discovery set of about a hundred patients (43 ophthalmopathy, 57 stable hyperthyroidism) was enrolled to explore V-J signatures distinguishing ophthalmopathy from hyperthyroidism. On the study overall, not on this receptor specifically: Most expanded thyroid clonotypes with a frequency above 0.001 also appeared in blood, which suggests that blood repertoires may reflect the immune response in the thyroid. No statistical method was used to set the sample size in advance, and the investigators knew which group each participant was assigned to. In validation, the model predicted ophthalmopathy progression with 55% to 71% sensitivity and roughly 78% specificity; roughly eleven predicted patients were CT-confirmed with GO in a median of approximately 6.5 months. In cross-validation, the 13-signature model distinguished ophthalmopathy from stable hyperthyroidism with about 90% sensitivity and approximately 81% specificity, and in the test set the corresponding values were about 80% and 75%.

A patient counted as having stable hyperthyroidism if there was no progression to ophthalmopathy within 18 months of follow-up. Hyperthyroidism patients were newly diagnosed, with disease duration under 2 months, and aged 18 to 65 years. Patients with other autoimmune diseases, uncontrolled infections, pregnancy or lactation were excluded. Clinical symptoms, serum thyroxine, TRAb, thyroid ultrasound and orbital computed tomography were used for diagnosis. Using Ficoll-Paque density gradient centrifugation, PBMCs were isolated from roughly 9.2 ml of fresh peripheral blood. Trizol reagent was used to extract the total RNA, and its quality was then checked on an Agilent 2100 Bioanalyzer. For repertoire sequencing, the TCR beta CDR3 regions were amplified from RNA transcripts. HTBI primers and the Qiagen OneStep RT-PCR kit were used in a first-round RT-PCR, which was followed by a second-round multiplex PCR, size selection and purification. Sequencing of the libraries was carried out on an Illumina HiSeq2000 in paired-end mode with 100 bp reads. The source study handled its data this way. SOAPnuke was used to process the reads, removing any read that contained adapters or uncalled bases, had a mean Phred below 15, or lacked an exact match to the constant primer or identifier. COPE v1.2.5 was used to merge high-quality paired reads. Each unique nucleotide sequence was treated as a clonotype, and MiTCR v1.1 was used to align the clonotypes to the IMGT TRB V, D and J references. Only V-J combinations with frequency above 0.0001 were analysed, covering around 99% of repertoires. For each V-J combination, a TCR clonal expansion and chaos score was defined as the ratio of F50 clonal expansion to chaos observed in the TCRdist matrix. Welch's t-statistics and random forest were used to reduce the features to 10 to 15 V-J combinations, which were then used as input to a naive Bayes classifier. Thyroid-blood repertoire similarity was quantified with the Morisita-Horn index. TCRdb took the public reads, trimmed them with fastp at Q25, ran MiXCR for clone calling and kept in-frame beta chains. Entries are consolidated by CDR3 protein sequence, retaining the most common genes and DNA. These V and J calls are TCRdb output, not the study's own analysis. The sample table lists 400,000 to 450,000 distinct CDR3 sequences, around 21% of them with a count of one. The ten largest clones add up to more than 2.5% of the sample.

V trim: 6 bases; J trim: 2 bases; unmatched bases: 1. The CDR3 measures 16 amino acids from cysteine to phenylalanine. Only the CDR3 DNA is retained, 48 bases long and in frame from the first base. The germline V gene gives CDR1 as MDHEN and CDR2 as SYDVKM. In this sample, this clonotype turned up many times. Its antigen remains undetermined. Base qualities are missing; no much larger clone stands one base away. In this chain, TRBV28 is recombined with TRBJ2-1, and TRBD2 matches 16 of the central bases. The specimen sequenced was peripheral blood. The sequence was obtained from a woman aged 18 to 35 with stable Graves' hyperthyroidism. Donor details come from another sample of the same person, matched by shared clones. The sequenced DNA is TGTGCCAGCAGCGGGACTAGCGGGAGGGCCTACAATGAGCAGTTCTTC. Its translation reads: CASSGTSGRAYNEQFF.